The 22 T cell receptor beta chains below were found in one sample sequenced in a study of T cell changes during pregnancy in multiple sclerosis. Repertoires were generated with immunoSEQ multiplex PCR, while TCRdb's copy carries only in-frame clones and drops some. The sample has roughly 40,000 clones, around 90% seen once. Material: CD4+ T cells from peripheral blood mononuclear cells, obtained in the second trimester of pregnancy. These receptors were taken from a female donor in good health, enrolled as a control in a pregnancy study.

The V gene is TRBV5-1, the J gene TRBJ2-3; possibly TRBD2 for D (5 bases). Germline-derived CDR1 and CDR2 are SGHRS and YFSETQ. The CDR3 totals 15 residues. The V end was cut by 0 bases, the J end by 2 bases, with 10 bases between. The CDR3 sequence: CASSLVGGLTDTQYF. The CDR3 DNA reads as TGCGCCAGCAGCTTGGTGGGCGGACTCACAGATACGCAGTATTTT.

CDR3 coding DNA: TGTGCCAGTAGTGACGGGACTAGCGGTCAAGAGACCCAGTACTTC. It specifies CASSDGTSGQETQYF. The V gene is TRBV19, the J gene TRBJ2-5, with 11 positions matching TRBD2. The ends lost 5 bases at V and 2 bases at J; junction bases unmatched: 4. The germline gives CDR1 LNHDA, CDR2 SQIVND (reference sequence). This CDR3 region has 15 residues.

A single count supports this clone. J is TRBJ1-4 and V is TRBV30; D not resolved. Per the germline V gene, CDR1 is GTSNPN and CDR2 is SVGIG (reference sequence). This CDR3 is 12 amino acids long. Trimming shortened V by 2 bases and J by 8 bases, and 9 bases separated the two germline ends. CDR3 DNA sequence: TGTGCCTGGAGTTGGAGTGGGGAAAAACTGTTTTTT. Protein sequence: CAWSWSGEKLFF.

In this sample, this clone turned up once. J is TRBJ2-4 and V is TRBV2; 10 positions agree with TRBD1. CDR3 length: 16 amino acids. The V and J ends lost 5 bases and 7 bases, in that order; junction bases with no gene match: 11. The V gene's germline CDR1 is SNHLY and CDR2 FYNNEI. CDR3 DNA sequence: TGTGCCAGCAGTCACATCAGACAGGGGGCCGTCAACATTCAGTACTTC. Its translation is CASSHIRQGAVNIQYF.

This chain links TRBV7-2 with TRBJ2-5; the match to TRBD2 covers 10 bases. The CDR3 runs to 15 residues. J was trimmed by 5 bases and V by 5 bases; bases with no gene match: 8. Germline V lookup: CDR1 SGHTA, CDR2 FQGNSA. This CDR3 reads CASSRRLAGQETQYF. The CDR3 DNA reads TGTGCCAGCAGCCGCCGACTAGCGGGCCAGGAGACCCAGTACTTC. The full variable domain, completed using reference TRBV7-2 and TRBJ2-5, is GAGVSQSPSNKVTEKGKDVELRCDPISGHTALYWYRQSLGQGLEFLIYFQGNSAPDKSGLPSDRFSAERTGGSVSTLTIQRTQQEDSAVYLCASSRRLAGQETQYFGPGTRLLVL.

The V call is TRBV23-1, the J call TRBJ2-3; maybe TRBD1 (6 bases). TRBV23-1 is marked as an open reading frame, function uncertain. The CDR3 runs 13 residues. V lost 11 bases, J lost 3 bases, and 15 bases lay in between. The CDR3 here is CAQQPGETDTQYF. The CDR3 nucleotides are TGCGCCCAGCAGCCAGGGGAAACAGATACGCAGTATTTT.

The gene calls are TRBV19 and TRBJ2-1; 13 bases are shared with TRBD2. The CDR3 has 16 residues. Germline CDR1 reads LNHDA; CDR2 reads SQIVND (reference sequence). Trimming at V came to 4 bases and at J to 3 bases, leaving 3 bases not matched to a gene. CDR3 loop: CASSTTSGGFYNEQFF. The CDR3, as DNA: TGTGCCAGTAGTACGACTAGCGGGGGGTTCTACAATGAGCAGTTCTTC.

The V and J genes are TRBV19 and TRBJ1-1; 7 bases line up with TRBD1. The CDR3 consists of 15 residues. Germline CDR1 is LNHDA and CDR2 is SQIVND (reference sequence). V lost 6 bases and J lost 5; bases outside the gene matches: 12. Here the CDR3 reads CASRGTAVRRTEAFF. CDR3 coding DNA: TGTGCCAGTAGGGGGACAGCAGTCAGAAGGACTGAAGCTTTCTTT.

The chain uses TRBV5-1 and TRBJ2-3; 9 bases align to TRBD2. Germline lookup yields CDR1 SGHRS and CDR2 YFSETQ. Trimming at V came to 4 bases and at J to 0 bases, leaving 6 bases not matched to a gene. CDR3 length: 16 residues. The CDR3 reads CASSPGGTSSTDTQYF. In nucleotides, the CDR3 is TGCGCCAGCAGCCCTGGTGGGACTAGCAGCACAGATACGCAGTATTTT.

This rearrangement joins TRBV15 to TRBJ1-4; 7 positions match TRBD1. CDR1 is LNHNV and CDR2 is YYDKDF in the germline V gene (reference sequence). This CDR3 spans 15 amino acids. V dropped 1 base and J dropped 4; count of bases not matched to a gene: 3. The CDR3: CATSRAGGSNEKLFF. The CDR3 DNA reads as TGTGCCACCAGCAGAGCAGGGGGGAGTAATGAAAAACTGTTTTTT.

The V gene is TRBV7-9, the J gene TRBJ1-2; D gene uncertain. The CDR3 is 12 residues long. The germline gives CDR1 SEHNR, CDR2 FQNEAQ (reference sequence). V was trimmed by 1 base and J by 6 bases, leaving 6 bases between them. The CDR3 is CASSLDNHGYTF. Written as DNA, the CDR3 is TGTGCCAGCAGCTTAGACAACCATGGCTACACCTTC.

This chain connects TRBV6-5 to TRBJ1-1; weak D call: TRBD1 (5 bases). The germline gives CDR1 MNHEY, CDR2 SVGAGI. This CDR3 has 15 amino acids. V shed 6 bases and J shed 3 bases, with 17 bases lying between them. Here the CDR3 DNA reads TGTGCCAGCAGGGGTCAGGGAGGGGTTGACACTGAAGCTTTCTTT. Encoded protein: CASRGQGGVDTEAFF.

This chain connects TRBV7-3 to TRBJ1-5; TRBD1 might be the D (6 bases). The CDR3 is made up of 15 amino acids. CDR1 is SGHTA and CDR2 is FQGTGA in the germline V gene. Trimming stripped 0 bases from V and 0 bases from J, with 6 bases between. The CDR3 here is CASSLTRGSNQPQHF. The CDR3, as DNA: TGTGCCAGCAGCTTAACCAGGGGTAGCAATCAGCCCCAGCATTTT.

The V call is TRBV19, the J call TRBJ2-3; TRBD2 matches 7 bases. V trimming: 4 bases; J trimming: 6 bases; junction bases outside the gene matches: 10. This CDR3 comprises 15 residues. Germline CDR1 LNHDA, CDR2 SQIVND (reference sequence). The DNA for the CDR3 is TGTGCCAGTAGTAGCCCTCCGGGAGGTGGGGATACGCAGTATTTT. Its protein product is CASSSPPGGGDTQYF. Full variable domain (outside the CDR3, taken from reference TRBV19 and TRBJ2-3): DGGITQSPKYLFRKEGQNVTLSCEQNLNHDAMYWYRQDPGQGLRLIYYSQIVNDFQKGDIAEGYSVSREKKESFPLTVTSAQKNPTAFYLCASSSPPGGGDTQYFGPGTRLTVL.

This chain connects TRBV27 to TRBJ2-3, with 8 bases lining up with TRBD2. This CDR3 has 16 residues. Trimming took 6 bases from V and 3 from J; bases not matched to a gene: 11. CDR1 and CDR2 from the germline V gene are MNHEY and SMNVEV (reference sequence). CDR3: CASRATWRGETDTQYF. For the CDR3, the DNA is TGTGCCAGCAGGGCAACATGGCGGGGGGAGACAGATACGCAGTATTTT.

The genes are TRBV2 and TRBJ2-1; D is ambiguous. The CDR3 has 18 amino acids. Germline V gene sequence: CDR1 SNHLY, CDR2 FYNNEI. Trimming pared 6 bases from V and 0 bases from J, leaving 21 bases between. The CDR3 DNA is TGTGCCAGCAGCGACCGACTTGTACGCCGGAGCTCCTACAATGAGCAGTTCTTC. Its protein product is CASSDRLVRRSSYNEQFF. Filled out from reference TRBV2 and TRBJ2-1, the complete variable domain reads EPEVTQTPSHQVTQMGQEVILRCVPISNHLYFYWYRQILGQKVEFLVSFYNNEISEKSEIFDDQFSVERPDGSNFTLKIRSTKLEDSAMYFCASSDRLVRRSSYNEQFFGPGTRLTVL.

V usage is TRBV7-8 and J usage is TRBJ2-5; the D gene is possibly TRBD2 (5 bases). This CDR3 has 15 amino acids. From germline, CDR1 is SGHVS and CDR2 FQNEAQ. The germline V and J ends were trimmed by 1 base and 2 bases, with 11 bases remaining between them. The CDR3 loop is CASSLVPAVQETQYF. As DNA, the CDR3 is TGTGCCAGCAGCTTAGTTCCAGCGGTACAAGAGACCCAGTACTTC.

The V call is TRBV15, the J call TRBJ2-7, with a tentative D call TRBD2 (5 bases). This CDR3 spans 15 amino acids. The ends were cut back, 1 base at V and 2 bases at J, with 12 bases in the middle. Germline CDR1 LNHNV, CDR2 YYDKDF (reference sequence). CDR3 coding DNA: TGTGCCACCAGCAGAGGAGGCAGCGGAACCTACGAGCAGTACTTC. Translated: CATSRGGSGTYEQYF. Using reference TRBV15 and TRBJ2-7 for the parts outside the CDR3, the full variable domain is DAMVIQNPRYQVTQFGKPVTLSCSQTLNHNVMYWYQQKSSQAPKLLFHYYDKDFNNEADTPDNFQSRRPNTSFCFLDIRSPGLGDTAMYLCATSRGGSGTYEQYFGPGTRLTVT.

The V call is TRBV30, the J call TRBJ1-2; D gene unclear. Trimming removed 7 bases from V and 4 bases from J, with 13 bases in between. Germline CDR1 GTSNPN, CDR2 SVGIG (reference sequence). The CDR3 runs 12 residues. The CDR3, as DNA: TGTGCCTCGACCGACCTAGGCTATGGCTACACCTTC. This sequence encodes CASTDLGYGYTF.

The J gene is TRBJ1-1, the V gene TRBV16; D is ambiguous. This CDR3 is 13 amino acids long. The V gene's germline CDR1 is KGHSY and CDR2 FQNENV. The germline V and J ends were trimmed by 2 bases and 1 base, with 5 bases remaining between them. CDR3 region: CASSQRQNTEAFF. In DNA form, the CDR3 reads TGTGCCAGCAGCCAACGACAGAACACTGAAGCTTTCTTT.

V gene TRBV28 combines with J gene TRBJ1-2; TRBD1 might be the D (6 bases). This CDR3 is 14 amino acids long. Germline CDR1 is MDHEN and CDR2 is SYDVKM. Trimming stripped 4 bases from V and 4 bases from J, with 13 bases between. The CDR3, as DNA: TGTGCCAGCAGTTCCAACCAGGGGAGCTATGGCTACACCTTC. Amino acids: CASSSNQGSYGYTF.

CDR3 residues: CASIQGSSRTDTQYF. In nucleotides, the CDR3 is TGTGCCAGTATACAGGGTTCTAGCAGAACAGATACGCAGTATTTT. V is TRBV19 and J is TRBJ2-3; tentative D call: TRBD1 (6 bases). V lost 7 bases and J 3 bases, leaving 17 bases between the germline ends. The CDR3 consists of 15 residues. The germline V gene encodes CDR1 LNHDA and CDR2 SQIVND (reference sequence).